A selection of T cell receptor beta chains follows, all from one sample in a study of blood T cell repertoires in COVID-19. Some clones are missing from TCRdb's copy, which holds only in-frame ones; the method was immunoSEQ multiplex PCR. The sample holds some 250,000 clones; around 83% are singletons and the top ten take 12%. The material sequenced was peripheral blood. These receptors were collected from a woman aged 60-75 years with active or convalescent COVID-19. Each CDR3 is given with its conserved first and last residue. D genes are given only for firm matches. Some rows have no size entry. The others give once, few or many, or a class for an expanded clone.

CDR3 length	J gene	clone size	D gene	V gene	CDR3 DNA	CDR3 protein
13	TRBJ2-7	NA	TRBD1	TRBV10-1	TGCGCCAGCAATCCGGGACAGGGTCTGGAGCAGTACTTC	CASNPGQGLEQYF
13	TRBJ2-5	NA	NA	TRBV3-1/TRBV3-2	TGTGCCAGCAGCTCTACAGGTCAAGAGACCCAGTACTTC	CASSSTGQETQYF
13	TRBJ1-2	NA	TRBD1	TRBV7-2	TGTGCCAGCAGCTGGGACAGTGGCTATGGCTACACCTTC	CASSWDSGYGYTF
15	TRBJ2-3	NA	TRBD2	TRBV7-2	TGTGCCAGCAGCTTAGCACTAGCGGGGGTGAATACGCAGTATTTT	CASSLALAGVNTQYF
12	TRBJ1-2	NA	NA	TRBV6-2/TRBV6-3	TGTGCCAGCAGCCGGGACATATGGGGCTACACCTTC	CASSRDIWGYTF
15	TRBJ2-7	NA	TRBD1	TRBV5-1	TGCGCCAGCAGCGAAGATGGACAGGGCGCCTACGAGCAGTACTTC	CASSEDGQGAYEQYF
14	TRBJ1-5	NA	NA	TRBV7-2	TGTGCCAGCAGCTTTGTCGCGGGGGATCAGCCCCAGCATTTT	CASSFVAGDQPQHF
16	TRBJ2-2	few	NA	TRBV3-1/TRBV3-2	TGTGCCAGCAGCCAAGATGTTCCAGGACTGGGGGGGGAGCTGTTTTTT	CASSQDVPGLGGELFF
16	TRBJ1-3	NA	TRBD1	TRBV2	TGTGCCAGCAGTGAAGCGCAGACAGGGCGTGGAAACACCATATATTTT	CASSEAQTGRGNTIYF
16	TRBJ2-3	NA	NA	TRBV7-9	TGTGCCAGCAGCTTAGGGGGGGATCCTAGCACAGATACGCAGTATTTT	CASSLGGDPSTDTQYF
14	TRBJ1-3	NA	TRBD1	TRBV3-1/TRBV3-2	TGTGCCAGCAGCGGGACAGACTCTGGAAACACCATATATTTT	CASSGTDSGNTIYF
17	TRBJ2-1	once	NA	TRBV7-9	TGTGCCAGCAGCTCCTTCGTCGGGGGAGGTCTATACAATGAGCAGTTCTTC	CASSSFVGGGLYNEQFF
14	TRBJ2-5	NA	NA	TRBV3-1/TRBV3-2	TGTGCCAGCAGCCGGGGGACACCCCAAGAGACCCAGTACTTC	CASSRGTPQETQYF
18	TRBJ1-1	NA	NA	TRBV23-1	TGCGCCAGCAGTCAATCGAGGTGGGACTGGACGGACCACACTGAAGCTTTCTTT	CASSQSRWDWTDHTEAFF
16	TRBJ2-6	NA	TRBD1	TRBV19	TGTGCCAGTAGCCTGGGACAGGGATCTGGGGCCAACGTCCTGACTTTC	CASSLGQGSGANVLTF
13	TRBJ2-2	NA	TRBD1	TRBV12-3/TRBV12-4	TGTGCCAGCAGACTACAGGGGGCCGGGGAGCTGTTTTTT	CASRLQGAGELFF
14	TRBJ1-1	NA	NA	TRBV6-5	TGTGCCAGCATCGATCCGGGAATGAACACTGAAGCTTTCTTT	CASIDPGMNTEAFF
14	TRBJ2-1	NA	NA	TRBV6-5	TGTGCCAGCAGTCCTCGACAGGCTTACAATGAGCAGTTCTTC	CASSPRQAYNEQFF
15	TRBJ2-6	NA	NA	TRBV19	TGTGCCAGTAGGGGCAGGGATACTGGGGCCAACGTCCTGACTTTC	CASRGRDTGANVLTF
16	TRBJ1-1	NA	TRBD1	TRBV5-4	TGTGCCAGCAGATCCAAAGGGACAGGGGGACCCACTGAAGCTTTCTTT	CASRSKGTGGPTEAFF
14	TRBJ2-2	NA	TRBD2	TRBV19	TGTGCCACCCGAGGACTAGGAGAGCCCGGGGAGCTGTTTTTT	CATRGLGEPGELFF
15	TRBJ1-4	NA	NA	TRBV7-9	TGTGCCAGCAGCTTAAGGCGGGCCGGCAATGAAAAACTGTTTTTT	CASSLRRAGNEKLFF
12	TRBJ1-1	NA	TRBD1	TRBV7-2	TGTGCCAGCAGCTGGACAGGGGCAAGGGCTTTCTTT	CASSWTGARAFF
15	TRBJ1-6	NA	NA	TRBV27	TGTGCCAGCAGCCCCAGGGTCTCCTATAATTCACCCCTCCACTTT	CASSPRVSYNSPLHF
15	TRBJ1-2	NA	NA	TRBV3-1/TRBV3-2	TGTGCCAGCAGCCCAAATGATGGGAGAAGAGGTGGCTACACCTTC	CASSPNDGRRGGYTF
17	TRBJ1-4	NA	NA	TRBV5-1	TGCGCCAGCAGCTTTAAATCGGGAGGGCCGGCTAATGAAAAACTGTTTTTT	CASSFKSGGPANEKLFF
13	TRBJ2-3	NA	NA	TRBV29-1	TGCAGCGTTGAAGATAGGGGCGGGGACACGCAGTATTTT	CSVEDRGGDTQYF
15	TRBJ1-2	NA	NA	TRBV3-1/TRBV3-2	TGTGCCAGCAGCCAAGATCCGGGACTGGGTGCCAGCTACACCTTC	CASSQDPGLGASYTF
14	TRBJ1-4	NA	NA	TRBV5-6	TGTGCCAGCAGTAAACACTCGGGCGGGGAAAAACTGTTTTTT	CASSKHSGGEKLFF
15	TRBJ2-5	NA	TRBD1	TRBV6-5	TGTGCCAGCAGTTACGGGACAGCTATACAAGAGACCCAGTACTTC	CASSYGTAIQETQYF
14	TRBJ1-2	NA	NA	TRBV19	TGTGCCAGTAGTCCACAGGGTTTACACTATGGCTACACCTTC	CASSPQGLHYGYTF
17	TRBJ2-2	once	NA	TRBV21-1	TGTGCCAGCAGCAAAGGGATGCGGGGGGCGGCCACCGGGGAGCTGTTTTTT	CASSKGMRGAATGELFF
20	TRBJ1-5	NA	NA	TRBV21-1	TGTGCCAGCAGCAAAGTACACACAGGGGCTGGTGTCCATGGCAATCAGCCCCAGCATTTT	CASSKVHTGAGVHGNQPQHF
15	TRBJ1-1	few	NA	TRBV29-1	TGCAGCGTTGAAGATCCCGGGAGCCAGAACACTGAAGCTTTCTTT	CSVEDPGSQNTEAFF
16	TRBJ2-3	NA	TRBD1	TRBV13	TGTGCCAGCAGCTTAGGGGAACAGGGGGTCAGATTTCCGCAGTATTTT	CASSLGEQGVRFPQYF
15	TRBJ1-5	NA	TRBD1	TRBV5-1	TGCGCCAGCAGCCCTGGACAGGGGGCCAATCAGCCCCAGCATTTT	CASSPGQGANQPQHF
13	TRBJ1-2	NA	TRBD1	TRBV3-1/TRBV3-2	TGTGCCAGCGCTAAGCAGGGGGGCGCTGGCTACACCTTC	CASAKQGGAGYTF
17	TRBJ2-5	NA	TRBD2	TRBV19	TGTGCCAGTAGTATAGAAGGAGCGGGGGCCTACCAAGAGACCCAGTACTTC	CASSIEGAGAYQETQYF
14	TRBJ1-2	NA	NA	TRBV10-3	TGTGCCATCGGGGTCAGGGAGGGTCACTATGGCTACACCTTC	CAIGVREGHYGYTF
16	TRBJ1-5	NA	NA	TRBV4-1	TGCGCCAGCAGCCAAGAACCGAGTAAAAGCAATCAGCCCCAGCATTTT	CASSQEPSKSNQPQHF
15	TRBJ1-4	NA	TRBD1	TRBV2	TGTGCCAGCAGGGACAGGGGGATTACTAATGAAAAACTGTTTTTT	CASRDRGITNEKLFF
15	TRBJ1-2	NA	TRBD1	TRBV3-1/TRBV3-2	TGTGCCAGCAGCCAAGATGAGGAGGGGGCCCATGGCTACACCTTC	CASSQDEEGAHGYTF
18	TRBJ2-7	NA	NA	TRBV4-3	TGCGCCAGCAGCCCCTCCAGGCAGGGCTTGTTTTCACACTACGAGCAGTACTTC	CASSPSRQGLFSHYEQYF
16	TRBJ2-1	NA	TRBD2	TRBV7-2	TGTGCCAGCAGCTTAGAGGGGCTAGCGGGGGTGAATGAGCAGTTCTTC	CASSLEGLAGVNEQFF
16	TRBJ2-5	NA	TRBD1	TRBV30	TGTGCCTGGAGTGGAGCCGGGACAGGGGCCCAAGAGACCCAGTACTTC	CAWSGAGTGAQETQYF
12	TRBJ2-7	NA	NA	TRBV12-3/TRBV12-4	TGTGCCAGCAGTCCCGGCTCCTACGAGCAGTACTTC	CASSPGSYEQYF
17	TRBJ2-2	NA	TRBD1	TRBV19	TGTGCCAGTAGTATAGGCCTTGGACAGGGAATAACCGGGGAGCTGTTTTTT	CASSIGLGQGITGELFF
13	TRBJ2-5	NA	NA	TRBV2	TGTGCCAGCACGCCACAGGTTCAAGAGACCCAGTACTTC	CASTPQVQETQYF
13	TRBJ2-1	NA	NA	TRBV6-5	TGTGCCAGCAGGGGGAGCTCCTACAATGAGCAGTTCTTC	CASRGSSYNEQFF
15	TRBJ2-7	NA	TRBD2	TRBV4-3	TGCGCCAGCAGCCAAGACTATGGGGGGGTGAACGAGCAGTACTTC	CASSQDYGGVNEQYF
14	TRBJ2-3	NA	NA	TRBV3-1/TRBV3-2	TGTGCCAGCAGCCCAACCGTACAAGCAGATACGCAGTATTTT	CASSPTVQADTQYF
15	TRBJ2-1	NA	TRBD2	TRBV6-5	TGTGCCAGCAGACAACCTAGCGGGGCATTTTATGAGCAGTTCTTC	CASRQPSGAFYEQFF
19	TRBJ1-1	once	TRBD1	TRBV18	TGTGCCAGCTCACCCGACCCCCTCCGGGACAGGGGAATGAACACTGAAGCTTTCTTT	CASSPDPLRDRGMNTEAFF
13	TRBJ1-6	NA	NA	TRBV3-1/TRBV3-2	TGTGCCAGCAGCCTAAAGGGAGATTCACCCCTCCACTTT	CASSLKGDSPLHF
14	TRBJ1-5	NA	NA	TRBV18	TGTGCCAGCTCACCAGATGAGGGGGATCAGCCCCAGCATTTT	CASSPDEGDQPQHF
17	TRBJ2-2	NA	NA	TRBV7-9	TGTGCCAGCAGCCCCCCCAGGGCCCATATCTGGACCGGGGAGCTGTTTTTT	CASSPPRAHIWTGELFF
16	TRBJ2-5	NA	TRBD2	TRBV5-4	TGTGCCAGCAGCTTGGGGACTAGCGGGGGACAAGAGACCCAGTACTTC	CASSLGTSGGQETQYF
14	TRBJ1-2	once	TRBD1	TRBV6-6	TGTGCCAGCAGTTACGATCCCGACAGGGGATGGAACACCTTC	CASSYDPDRGWNTF